The present entry profiles one T cell receptor beta chain with its context. No antigen is known for it. No much larger clone exists at a distance of one base, and base qualities are not known. Library prep was done by the immunoSEQ multiplex PCR assay. Not all clones reach the TCRdb copy of this immuneACCESS table, which keeps in-frame sequences only. Checked studies attribute under half of the gap to unresolved V genes and leave the rest unexplained. Within this sample are 60,000 to 75,000 clones, with about 92% of them counted one time only. Clones ranked in the top ten supply about 1.5% of the sample. The germline V gene sets CDR1 to MRHNA and CDR2 to SNTAGT. Inclusive of the bounding cysteine and phenylalanine, the CDR3 is 16 residues long. Solely the CDR3 DNA is kept, with 48 bases framed from the first base. V is pruned by 4 bases and J by 4 bases, leaving 11 bases of the junction without a gene match.

The sample comes from a study of T cell changes during pregnancy in multiple sclerosis (dated by TCRdb to about 2019). For context, the study as a whole: In women with multiple sclerosis, the researchers looked at how the T cell repertoire shifted as pregnancy progressed.

Recombination joined TRBV6-4 with TRBJ1-1; 8 bases in the junction line up with TRBD1. This receptor was identified in a female donor in good health, enrolled as a control in a pregnancy study. The material sequenced was peripheral blood, taken in the second trimester of pregnancy. The DNA sequence reads TGTGCCAGCAGTGCCTCAGGGGGCGACGCGGGCACTGAAGCTTTCTTT. It encodes CASSASGGDAGTEAFF.